This T cell receptor beta chain derives from a study of low-dose radiotherapy and immunotherapy resistance in tumors. Time point in this sample: before trial treatment. This clonotype appeared many times. The germline gives CDR1 LGHNT, CDR2 FRNRAP. The CDR3 runs 14 residues. Unmatched junction bases numbered 4, after V lost 5 bases and J lost 10 bases. Priming of first-strand cDNA relied on TRAV- and TRBV-specific primers (covering alpha and beta chains). The PCR that amplified TCRs ran for approximately 20 cycles, relying on a constant-region primer and a V-primer adapter. mRNA, after isolation, was amplified by in vitro transcription. TCRdb reprocessed the reads via MiXCR and lists one record per CDR3 protein. The data show approximately 90,000 distinct CDR3 sequences, roughly a sixth seen once.

The sequence came from a male donor with prostate cancer. Specimen: PBMCs, collected before treatment. The chain employs TRBV12-5 and TRBJ1-6, with TRBD1 identical over 11 bases. CDR3 coding DNA: TGTGCTAGTGGTCCGGGACAGGGGGGGTCACCCCTCCACTTT. Translating gives CASGPGQGGSPLHF. Full variable domain (missing parts from reference TRBV12-5 and TRBJ1-6): DARVTQTPRHKVTEMGQEVTMRCQPILGHNTVFWYRQTMMQGLELLAYFRNRAPLDDSGMPKDRFSAEMPDATLATLKIQPSEPRDSAVYFCASGPGQGGSPLHFGNGTRLTVT.